The source of this T cell receptor (beta chain) is a study of OX40 agonist ivuxolimab in advanced cancers. Whole-study context: Clinicians treated patients with ivuxolimab, an agonistic anti-OX40 (CD134) antibody. Study observations and caveats: Researchers report that CD8+ T cells had, on average, more expanded clones than CD4+. Antigen specificity of clonally expanded peripheral T cells was not established.

CDR3 length: 16 amino acids. Unmatched junction bases numbered 4, after V lost 0 bases and J lost 6 bases. Germline V gene sequence: CDR1 SGHKS, CDR2 YYEKEE (reference sequence). Researchers took blood at baseline, on cycle 4 day 1, and on cycle 7 day 1. This clone appeared once. What it binds is unknown. Data came from immunoSEQ multiplex PCR; TCRdb stores just in-frame clones and leaves some out. Seen here are some 34,000 clones, just under 80% observed once, and the top ten hold 13%. Sample: CD4+ or CD8+ T cells sorted from blood, taken in a trial of the OX40 agonist ivuxolimab. This TCR came from an adult with an advanced solid tumor such as melanoma, head and neck, liver or kidney cancer. The chain links TRBV5-5 to TRBJ2-2; TRBD2 matches 11 bases. CDR3 in amino acids: CASSLVAGGPPGELFF. The CDR3 DNA reads as TGTGCCAGCAGCTTGGTAGCGGGGGGGCCCCCCGGGGAGCTGTTTTTT.